Shown below are 32 T cell receptor beta chains from a single sample sequenced in a study of T cell responses to AZD1222 COVID-19 vaccine. Measured with immunoSEQ multiplex PCR; TCRdb has only the in-frame clones, and not every one. The table lists fewer than 110,000 clones, 75% to 90% of them singletons. Sequencing used peripheral blood, obtained on day 0 of AZD1222 vaccination. These receptors came from an adult in good health.

The chain links TRBV24-1 to TRBJ2-5; 7 bases are shared with TRBD1. This CDR3 is built from 15 residues. Looked up from germline, CDR1 is KGHDR and CDR2 is SFDVKD. V shed 4 bases, J shed 2 bases, and the junction held 6 bases outside the gene matches. The CDR3 coding sequence is TGTGCCACCAGTGACACGGGGACAGTGCAAGAGACCCAGTACTTC. It is translated as CATSDTGTVQETQYF.

The rearrangement joins TRBV5-1 to TRBJ1-2, with TRBD1 as a possible D gene (6 bases). V shed 4 bases and J shed 4 bases, with 8 bases lying between them. CDR1 SGHRS and CDR2 YFSETQ come from the germline V gene. The CDR3 covers 12 residues. The CDR3 loop reads CASSEDSYGYTF. CDR3 nucleotide sequence: TGCGCCAGCAGCGAGGACAGCTATGGCTACACCTTC.

The V and J genes are TRBV3-1 (or the pseudogene TRBV3-2) and TRBJ2-1; D might be TRBD2 (6 bases). V lost 0 bases to trimming and J lost 4 bases, with 7 bases between them. The CDR3 totals 14 residues. Looked up from germline, CDR1 is LGHDT and CDR2 is YNNKEL (reference sequence). CDR3 DNA sequence: TGTGCCAGCAGCCAAGAGGGGAGGTACAATGAGCAGTTCTTC. Translated: CASSQEGRYNEQFF.

This sequence joins TRBV19 and TRBJ2-3; the match to TRBD2 covers 13 bases. Germline values: CDR1 LNHDA, CDR2 SQIVND (reference sequence). J gave up 4 bases and V 5 bases, and 3 bases lay outside the gene matches. The CDR3 consists of 15 residues. The CDR3 DNA reads TGTGCCAGTAGTCAGGGACTAGCGGGATCAGATACGCAGTATTTT. As protein: CASSQGLAGSDTQYF. Full variable domain (outside the CDR3, taken from reference TRBV19 and TRBJ2-3): DGGITQSPKYLFRKEGQNVTLSCEQNLNHDAMYWYRQDPGQGLRLIYYSQIVNDFQKGDIAEGYSVSREKKESFPLTVTSAQKNPTAFYLCASSQGLAGSDTQYFGPGTRLTVL.

In this sample, this clone turned up once. The chain's CDR3 is CASSFSTGVNEQFF. CDR3 coding DNA: TGCGCCAGCAGCTTCAGTACAGGGGTGAATGAGCAGTTCTTC. This chain uses TRBV5-1 with TRBJ2-1; 7 bases agree with TRBD1. Trimming cost V 2 bases and J 7 bases; bases outside gene matches: 6. Germline CDR1 reads SGHRS; CDR2 reads YFSETQ. This CDR3 has 14 amino acids. Full variable domain (missing parts from reference TRBV5-1 and TRBJ2-1): KAGVTQTPRYLIKTRGQQVTLSCSPISGHRSVSWYQQTPGQGLQFLFEYFSETQRNKGNFPGRFSGRQFSNSRSEMNVSTLELGDSALYLCASSFSTGVNEQFFGPGTRLTVL.

The V and J genes are TRBV4-1 and TRBJ1-2; no clear D. This CDR3 has 13 amino acids. In germline, CDR1 is MGHRA, CDR2 YSYEKL. With 2 bases removed from V and 4 bases from J, the gap between germline ends came to 8 bases. CDR3 residues: CASSQTAGYGYTF. CDR3 bases: TGCGCCAGCAGCCAAACGGCAGGCTATGGCTACACCTTC.

The genes are TRBV12-3 or TRBV12-4 and TRBJ1-1; D is ambiguous. V dropped 6 bases and J dropped 10 bases, with 15 bases sitting between them. There are 12 residues in the CDR3. The CDR3 loop reads CASSPGSPVAFF. The CDR3, as DNA: TGTGCCAGCAGCCCAGGTTCCCCGGTAGCTTTCTTT.

This clone was recorded once. V gene TRBV6-2 or TRBV6-3 combines with J gene TRBJ2-3; D may correspond to TRBD1 or TRBD2 (5 bases each). Germline V gene sequence: CDR1 MNHEY, CDR2 SVGEGT. The CDR3 consists of 14 residues. The germline V and J ends were trimmed by 0 bases and 5 bases, with 9 bases remaining between them. As DNA, the CDR3 is TGTGCCAGCAGTTACTCGTCTGGGGGAGATACGCAGTATTTT. Its translation is CASSYSSGGDTQYF.

This chain connects TRBV9 to TRBJ2-3, with TRBD1 as a possible D gene (5 bases). The CDR3 is made up of 14 amino acids. Deletions cut 0 bases from V and 5 bases from J, with 10 bases between. The germline CDR1 and CDR2 sequences are SGDLS and YYNGEE. The CDR3 here is CASSVASGQDTQYF. For the CDR3, the DNA is TGTGCCAGCAGCGTAGCATCAGGGCAAGATACGCAGTATTTT.

The chain carries TRBV12-3 or TRBV12-4 and TRBJ1-5; D remains unclear. V lost 1 base, J lost 7 bases, and 8 bases lay in between. CDR3 length: 13 amino acids. The CDR3 nucleotides read TGTGCCAGCAGTTTAGAGGTTCCCCAGCCCCAGCATTTT. It encodes CASSLEVPQPQHF.

This clone was counted between two and nine times. This specimen includes other DNA sequences encoding the same CDR3. J is TRBJ1-3 and V is TRBV4-2; no definite D call. This CDR3 has 14 amino acids. With 0 bases removed from V and 0 bases from J, the gap between germline ends came to 3 bases. Per the germline V gene, CDR1 is LGHNA and CDR2 is YNFKEQ. The chain's CDR3 is CASSQESSGNTIYF. The CDR3 nucleotides read TGTGCCAGCAGCCAAGAAAGCTCTGGAAACACCATATATTTT.

The V gene is TRBV28, the J gene TRBJ1-1; unclear D gene. The CDR3 consists of 15 residues. Germline loops: CDR1 MDHEN, CDR2 SYDVKM. V was pared by 5 bases and J by 1 base, with 14 bases between. CDR3 DNA: TGTGCCAGCAGTCCCTCACGGAATTGGAACACTGAAGCTTTCTTT. Its protein product is CASSPSRNWNTEAFF.

The V call is TRBV30, the J call TRBJ2-7; 8 bases are a match to TRBD2. Per the germline V gene, CDR1 is GTSNPN and CDR2 is SVGIG (reference sequence). After removal of 0 bases from V and 0 bases from J, the junction contained 1 base not matched to a gene. CDR3 length: 14 residues. CDR3 protein: CAWSVGGASYEQYF. In nucleotides, the CDR3 is TGTGCCTGGAGTGTCGGGGGGGCCTCCTACGAGCAGTACTTC. The full variable domain, its missing parts supplied by reference TRBV30 and TRBJ2-7, is SQTIHQWPATLVQPVGSPLSLECTVEGTSNPNLYWYRQAAGRGLQLLFYSVGIGQISSEVPQNLSASRPQDRQFILSSKKLLLSDSGFYLCAWSVGGASYEQYFGPGTRLTVT.

CDR3 DNA sequence: TGTGCCAGCAGCTTGCTGGAGGGTAACTATGGCTACACCTTC. Encoded protein: CASSLLEGNYGYTF. The rearrangement links TRBV6-5 to TRBJ1-2; D is unresolved. The length of the CDR3 is 14 residues. Trimming cost V 6 bases and J 1 base, with 12 bases left between them. Germline values: CDR1 MNHEY, CDR2 SVGAGI.

The chain combines TRBV11-3 with TRBJ2-2; 7 bases fit TRBD2. The CDR3 is 18 amino acids. The germline gives CDR1 SGHNT, CDR2 YENEEA. Trimming took 4 bases from V and 3 from J; bases not matched to a gene: 14. The CDR3: CASSSPFWEGKDTGELFF. CDR3 nucleotides: TGTGCCAGCAGCTCTCCATTTTGGGAGGGAAAAGACACCGGGGAGCTGTTTTTT.

The chain links TRBV10-3 to TRBJ1-1; D might be TRBD1 (5 bases). The V end lost 11 bases, the J end lost 3 bases, and 16 bases lay between the germline ends. CDR1 and CDR2 from the germline V gene are ENHRY and SYGVKD. The length of the CDR3 is 13 residues. CDR3 amino acids: CALKQGLDTEAFF. As DNA, the CDR3 is TGTGCCCTCAAGCAGGGTCTCGACACTGAAGCTTTCTTT.

The table lists this clone with a count of one. Other DNA variants within this sample encode the same CDR3. The chain recombines TRBV6-2 or TRBV6-3 with TRBJ1-6; D remains unclear. V was shortened by 2 bases and J by 7 bases, with 9 bases between the two germline ends. The V gene's germline CDR1 is MNHEY and CDR2 SVGEGT. This CDR3 comprises 14 residues. The CDR3 region is CASSYLQGNSPLHF. DNA for the CDR3: TGTGCCAGCAGTTACCTGCAAGGGAATTCACCCCTCCACTTT.

The chain joins TRBV19 to TRBJ2-1; 9 nucleotides line up with TRBD2. V trimming: 10 bases; J trimming: 9 bases; junction bases outside the gene matches: 16. The CDR3 loop spans 15 amino acids. In germline, CDR1 is LNHDA, CDR2 SQIVND (reference sequence). In nucleotides, the CDR3 is TGTGCCATCTCAACCCTCGCGGGGGGGATGGGTGAGCAGTTCTTC. Translating gives CAISTLAGGMGEQFF.

This chain links TRBV3-1 (or the pseudogene TRBV3-2) with TRBJ2-3, with no clear D. The CDR3 loop spans 12 amino acids. From germline, CDR1 is LGHDT and CDR2 YNNKEL (reference sequence). Between the trimmed V and J ends, which lost 5 bases and 0 bases, there was a span of 3 bases. CDR3 coding DNA: TGTGCCAGCAGCTTCAGCACAGATACGCAGTATTTT. This gives the protein CASSFSTDTQYF.

On this clone: Other DNA sequences in this specimen translate into the identical CDR3. The chain carries TRBV3-1 (or the pseudogene TRBV3-2) and TRBJ1-3; D unresolved. V lost 4 bases and J lost 0, with 7 bases in between. Germline CDR1 is LGHDT and CDR2 is YNNKEL (reference sequence). The length of the CDR3 is 14 residues. CDR3 loop: CASSPVSSGNTIYF. CDR3 bases: TGTGCCAGCAGCCCAGTGAGCTCTGGAAACACCATATATTTT.

The genes are TRBV6-5 and TRBJ2-2; no clear D gene. CDR1 is MNHEY and CDR2 is SVGAGI in the germline V gene. The CDR3 has 13 residues. Trimming took 6 bases from V and 3 from J, leaving 8 bases between them. The CDR3 nucleotides are TGTGCCAGCAGCCACACTTACACCGGGGAGCTGTTTTTT. It yields the protein CASSHTYTGELFF.

This clone was observed a single time. Other nucleotide sequences in the sample specify the same CDR3. The rearrangement joins TRBV28 to TRBJ1-2, with TRBD1 matching over 7 bases. Trimming cost V 4 bases and J 2 bases; bases outside gene matches: 1. The CDR3 spans 13 residues. The germline gives CDR1 MDHEN, CDR2 SYDVKM. As DNA, the CDR3 is TGTGCCAGCAGTTCGGGACAGAACTATGGCTACACCTTC. Residues: CASSSGQNYGYTF.

Only one count was recorded for this clone. The rearrangement uses TRBV6-6 and TRBJ2-2, with D possibly TRBD2 on 7 matching bases. CDR1 is MNHNY, CDR2 SVGAGI, per germline (reference sequence). The CDR3 has 15 amino acids. With 7 bases removed from V and 6 bases from J, the gap between germline ends came to 18 bases. This CDR3 is CASTSLGGQAGELFF. CDR3 DNA: TGTGCCAGCACCAGTTTGGGGGGGCAAGCCGGGGAGCTGTTTTTT.

V is TRBV2 and J is TRBJ2-5; no reliable D call. This CDR3 is 12 amino acids long. Germline loops: CDR1 SNHLY, CDR2 FYNNEI. The V end lost 6 bases, the J end lost 5 bases, and 10 bases lay between the germline ends. CDR3 sequence (DNA): TGTGCCAGCAGGGCCTCGCGGGAGACCCAGTACTTC. Its translation: CASRASRETQYF.

The chain uses TRBV2 and TRBJ1-5; TRBD1 might be the D (6 bases). Per germline, CDR1 SNHLY and CDR2 FYNNEI. This CDR3 contains 15 residues. Trimming cost V 1 base and J 7 bases, with 14 bases left between them. CDR3 in amino acids: CASSEGGGGGQPQHF. The CDR3 region has the DNA TGTGCCAGCAGTGAAGGAGGGGGAGGAGGGCAGCCCCAGCATTTT.

The J gene is TRBJ2-5, the V gene TRBV2; the D gene is possibly TRBD2 (5 bases). Deletions cut 6 bases from V and 4 bases from J, with 18 bases between. This CDR3 is 15 amino acids long. The germline CDR1 and CDR2 sequences are SNHLY and FYNNEI. The DNA of the CDR3 is TGTGCCAGCAGGGAGACTAAGGTCCCCGCAGAGACCCAGTACTTC. It specifies CASRETKVPAETQYF.

This clone has a single count. This chain links TRBV9 with TRBJ2-7; TRBD1 matches at 9 bases. Germline values: CDR1 SGDLS, CDR2 YYNGEE. CDR3 length: 13 residues. With V trimmed by 3 bases and J by 7 bases, 5 bases remained unmatched. CDR3 DNA sequence: TGTGCCAGCAGCGGGGGACAGGGATATGAGCAGTACTTC. Protein: CASSGGQGYEQYF.

This clone has just a few counts. The chain is built from TRBV3-1 (or the pseudogene TRBV3-2) and TRBJ2-3; D not certain. This CDR3 has 14 residues. V was clipped by 1 base and J by 0 bases, with 5 bases between them. Germline-derived CDR1 and CDR2 are LGHDT and YNNKEL (reference sequence). The chain's CDR3 is CASSQGPSTDTQYF. The CDR3 DNA sequence: TGTGCCAGCAGCCAAGGTCCGAGCACAGATACGCAGTATTTT.

The chain joins TRBV30 to TRBJ2-3; D remains ambiguous. The CDR3 consists of 13 residues. In germline, CDR1 is GTSNPN, CDR2 SVGIG (reference sequence). Trimming removed 2 bases from V and 2 bases from J, with 8 bases in between. CDR3 in DNA: TGTGCCTGGAGTTATCTTGACACAGATACGCAGTATTTT. This translates into CAWSYLDTDTQYF.

Comment on this clone: Mismatch with germline at one junction end may stem from a read error. The CDR3, as DNA: TGTGCCAGTAGTTTACAGGCTAGCAATCAGCCCCAGCATTTT. Residues: CASSLQASNQPQHF. The gene calls are TRBV27 and TRBJ1-5; a weak D match, TRBD1 (5 bases). Germline V gives CDR1 MNHEY, CDR2 SMNVEV (reference sequence). This CDR3 region has 14 residues.

The J gene is TRBJ1-4, the V gene TRBV7-9; the D is unclear. This CDR3 has 14 amino acids. Germline lookup yields CDR1 SEHNR and CDR2 FQNEAQ (reference sequence). Trimming stripped 0 bases from V and 5 bases from J, with 7 bases between. In DNA, the CDR3 is TGTGCCAGCAGCTTAGCCATCGCGAATGAAAAACTGTTTTTT. Translation: CASSLAIANEKLFF.

The V gene is TRBV27, the J gene TRBJ1-1; tentatively, D is TRBD1 (6 bases). The CDR3 runs 17 residues. V was trimmed by 2 bases and J by 1 base, leaving 17 bases between them. Germline assignment: CDR1 MNHEY and CDR2 SMNVEV (reference sequence). DNA for the CDR3: TGTGCCAGCAGTTTAAACTCCCAGGGGCTGGGGAACACTGAAGCTTTCTTT. This sequence encodes CASSLNSQGLGNTEAFF.